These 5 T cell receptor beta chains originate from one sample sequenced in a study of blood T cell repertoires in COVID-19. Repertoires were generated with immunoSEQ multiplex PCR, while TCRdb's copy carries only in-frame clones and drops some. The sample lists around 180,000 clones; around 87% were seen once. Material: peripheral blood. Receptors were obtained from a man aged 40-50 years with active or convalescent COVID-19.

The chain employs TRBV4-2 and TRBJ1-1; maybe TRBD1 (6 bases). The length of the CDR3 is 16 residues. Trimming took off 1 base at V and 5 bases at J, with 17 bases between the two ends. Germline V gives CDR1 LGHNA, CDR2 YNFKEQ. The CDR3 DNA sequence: TGTGCCAGCAGCCAAGTAACAGGGAGAAGGGGGACTGAAGCTTTCTTT. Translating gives CASSQVTGRRGTEAFF.

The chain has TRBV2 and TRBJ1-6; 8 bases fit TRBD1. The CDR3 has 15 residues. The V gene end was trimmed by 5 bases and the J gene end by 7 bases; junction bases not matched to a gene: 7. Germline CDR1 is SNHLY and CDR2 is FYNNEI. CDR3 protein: CASSTRTGNNSPLHF. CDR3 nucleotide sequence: TGTGCCAGCAGTACCCGGACAGGGAACAATTCACCCCTCCACTTT.

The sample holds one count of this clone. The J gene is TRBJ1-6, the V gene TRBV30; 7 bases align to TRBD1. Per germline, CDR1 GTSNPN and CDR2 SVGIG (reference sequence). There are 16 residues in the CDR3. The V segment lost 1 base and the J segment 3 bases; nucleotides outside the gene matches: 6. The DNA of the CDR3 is TGTGCCTGGAGTGGAGAAAGGACAGGCTATAATTCACCCCTCCACTTT. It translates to CAWSGERTGYNSPLHF.

The CDR3 DNA is TGTGCCAGCAGGAGACAGGGAGAAGCTTTCTTT. This sequence encodes CASRRQGEAFF. The chain has TRBV28 and TRBJ1-1; 7 nucleotides agree with TRBD1. The CDR3 has 11 residues. V lost 6 bases to trimming and J lost 8 bases; unmatched junction nucleotides: 3. Germline CDR1 and CDR2: MDHEN and SYDVKM.

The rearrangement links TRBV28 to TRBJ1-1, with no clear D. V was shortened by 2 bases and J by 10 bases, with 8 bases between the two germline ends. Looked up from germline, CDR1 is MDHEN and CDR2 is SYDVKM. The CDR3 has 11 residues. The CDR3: CASSLAGGAFF. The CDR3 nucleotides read TGTGCCAGCAGTTTAGCCGGTGGAGCTTTCTTT.